This T cell receptor beta chain derives from a study of blood T cell repertoires in COVID-19. Study at large: The analysed material was cDNA or gDNA that came from T cells, B-cell-depleted T cells, or PBMCs.

Trimming took off 2 bases at V and 7 bases at J, with 21 bases between the two ends. There are 16 residues in the CDR3. The germline V gene encodes CDR1 MDHEN and CDR2 SYDVKM. In the authors' methods: Amplification with reference gene primers provided the estimates of nucleated cell counts. Profiling relied on immunoSEQ multiplex PCR, and the TCRdb table lists in-frame clones only, not all of them. Clone size and V and J calls were adopted from that table, with D and trimming inferred from the DNA. The sample includes about 260,000 clones, 91% of them seen just once. Material: peripheral blood. The clonotype originates from a person in their late teens or twenties with COVID-19, enrolled during active disease. J is TRBJ2-7 and V is TRBV28; D may be TRBD2 (6 bases). The CDR3 region has the DNA TGTGCCAGCAGTTTACGGTTAGCGGAAACCGGGGGAGAGCAGTACTTC. It is translated as CASSLRLAETGGEQYF.